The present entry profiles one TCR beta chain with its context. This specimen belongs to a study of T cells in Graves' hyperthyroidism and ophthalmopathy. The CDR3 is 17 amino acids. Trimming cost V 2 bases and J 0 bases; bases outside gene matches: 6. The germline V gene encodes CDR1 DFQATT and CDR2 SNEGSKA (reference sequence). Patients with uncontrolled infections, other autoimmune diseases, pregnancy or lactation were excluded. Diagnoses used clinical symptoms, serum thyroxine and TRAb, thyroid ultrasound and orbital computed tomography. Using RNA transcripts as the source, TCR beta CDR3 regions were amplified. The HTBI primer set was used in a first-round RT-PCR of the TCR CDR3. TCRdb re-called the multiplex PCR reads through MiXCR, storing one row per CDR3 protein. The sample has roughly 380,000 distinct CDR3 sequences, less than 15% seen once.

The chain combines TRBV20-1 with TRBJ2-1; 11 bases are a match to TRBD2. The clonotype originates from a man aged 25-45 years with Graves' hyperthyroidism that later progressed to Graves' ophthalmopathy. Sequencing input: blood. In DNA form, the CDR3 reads TGCAGTGCTAGATCCCTAGCGGGGGGTCTCTCCTACAATGAGCAGTTCTTC. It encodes CSARSLAGGLSYNEQFF.